The 2 T cell receptor beta chains reported below all come from one sample, sequenced in a study of CD8+CD57+ T cells in acquired aplastic anemia (dated by TCRdb to the late 2010s). The instrument was an Illumina HiSeq 2000. Genomic DNA served as template for TCR beta VDJ combination and CDR3 sequence profiling. TCRdb itself trimmed the public reads at Q25 with fastp, ran MiXCR and retained productive beta chains. Identical CDR3 proteins give one entry, which carries the most common genes and DNA. The sample has 80,000 or so distinct CDR3 sequences on record, around 42% of them singletons. The leading ten clones occupy 65% to 80% of the sample. Sequences were obtained from sorted CD4+, CD8+, or CD8+CD57+ T cells (not recorded which) from PBMCs. The receptors here all came from a human donor in good health, serving as a control.

About this clonotype: A much larger clone lies a single base off, so this may be a read error. V and J are TRBV2 and TRBJ2-7; D is perhaps TRBD1 or TRBD2 (7 bases each). Germline loops: CDR1 SNHLY, CDR2 FYNNEI. V was pared by 6 bases and J by 5 bases, with 20 bases between. The CDR3 is 15 residues long. CDR3 amino acids: CASSATPGGANEQYF. CDR3 coding DNA: TGTGCCAGCAGCGCGACCCCAGGGGGGGCCAACGAGCAGTACTTC.

The CDR3 bases are TGCAGTGCTCTTAGGGTTTATGAGCAGTTCTTC. It translates to CSALRVYEQFF. The rearrangement uses TRBV20-1 and TRBJ2-1; D remains unclear. V dropped 5 bases and J dropped 8 bases, with 10 bases sitting between them. CDR1 and CDR2 from the germline V gene are DFQATT and SNEGSKA (reference sequence). This CDR3 region has 11 residues.